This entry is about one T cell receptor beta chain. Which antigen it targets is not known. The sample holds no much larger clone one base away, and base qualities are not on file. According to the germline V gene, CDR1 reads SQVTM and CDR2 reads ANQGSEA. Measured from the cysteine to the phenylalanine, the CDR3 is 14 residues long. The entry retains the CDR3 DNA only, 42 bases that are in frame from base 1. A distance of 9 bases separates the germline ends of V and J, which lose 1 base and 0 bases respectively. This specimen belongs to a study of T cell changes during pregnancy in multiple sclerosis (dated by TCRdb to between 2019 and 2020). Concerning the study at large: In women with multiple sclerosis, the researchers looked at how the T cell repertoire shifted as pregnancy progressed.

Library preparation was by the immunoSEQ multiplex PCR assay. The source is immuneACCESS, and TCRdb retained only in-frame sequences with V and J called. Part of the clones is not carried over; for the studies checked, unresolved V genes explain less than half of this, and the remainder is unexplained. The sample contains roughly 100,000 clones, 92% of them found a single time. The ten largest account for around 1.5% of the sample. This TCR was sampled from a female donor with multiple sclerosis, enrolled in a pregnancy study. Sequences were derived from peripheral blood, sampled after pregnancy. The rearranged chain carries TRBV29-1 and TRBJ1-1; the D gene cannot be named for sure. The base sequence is TGCAGCGTTGAAGGCCCCAGGCTGAACACTGAAGCTTTCTTT. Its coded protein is CSVEGPRLNTEAFF.